The 31 T cell receptor beta chains reported below all come from one sample, sequenced in a study of metastatic and nonmetastatic thyroid tumors. TCRdb re-analyzed the PCR reads through MiXCR. This repertoire shows 15,000 to 20,000 clones, about 22% found once; its top ten account for around a fifth. Patients underwent thyroid surgery, and none had received any treatment before it. What was sequenced was adjacent normal tissue. The receptors come from a female donor with papillary thyroid cancer or a benign thyroid nodule (not recorded which). Some clones in this sample may be carry-over from other donors' samples.

The chain employs TRBV6-2 or TRBV6-3 and TRBJ1-1; the D is unclear. There are 12 residues in the CDR3. The germline V gene encodes CDR1 MNHEY and CDR2 SVGEGT. The germline V and J ends were trimmed by 2 bases and 4 bases, with 5 bases remaining between them. The DNA for the CDR3 is TGTGCCAGCAGTTACGGGTTCACTGAAGCTTTCTTT. Its protein product is CASSYGFTEAFF.

This clone was detected many times. The chain couples TRBV19 to TRBJ1-2; a possible D gene is TRBD1 (5 bases). Trimming removed 8 bases at V and 4 bases at J, with 11 bases between. Germline V gene sequence: CDR1 LNHDA, CDR2 SQIVND (reference sequence). CDR3 length equals 12 residues. The CDR3 reads CASGYRSYGYTF. Written as DNA, the CDR3 is TGTGCCAGTGGGTACAGGAGCTATGGCTACACCTTC.

This clone has a handful of counts. This chain connects TRBV6-1 to TRBJ2-5, with TRBD2 matching 7 bases. From germline, CDR1 is MNHNS and CDR2 SASEGT. After removal of 10 bases from V and 4 bases from J, the junction contained 15 bases not matched to a gene. The CDR3 has 15 amino acids. The CDR3 nucleotides read TGTGCCACCAAACACGGACTAGATTCGATAGAGACCCAGTACTTC. Protein: CATKHGLDSIETQYF.

The chain employs TRBV3-1 and TRBJ1-1; D remains ambiguous. This CDR3 spans 13 amino acids. In germline, CDR1 is LGHDT, CDR2 YNNKEL (reference sequence). The V end lost 1 base, the J end lost 1 base, and 4 bases lay between the germline ends. CDR3 region: CASSQGQNTEAFF. The CDR3 DNA is TGTGCCAGCAGCCAAGGACAGAACACTGAAGCTTTCTTT.

With respect to this clone: The CDR3 does not close with the conserved phenylalanine or tryptophan, likely indicating a read error. V gene TRBV5-6 combines with J gene TRBJ2-7; perhaps TRBD2 as D (5 bases). This CDR3 contains 15 residues. Germline V gene sequence: CDR1 SGHDT, CDR2 YYEEEE. V lost 2 bases and J 2 bases, leaving 14 bases between the germline ends. The CDR3 DNA is TGTGCCAGCAGCTTTGGAGGACGAAAGGCCTACGAGCAGTACTCC. Protein product: CASSFGGRKAYEQYS.

This clone was counted once. V is TRBV7-9 and J is TRBJ2-7; the match to TRBD1 covers 8 bases. CDR3 length: 14 amino acids. CDR1 and CDR2 from the germline V gene are SEHNR and FQNEAQ (reference sequence). After removal of 4 bases from V and 5 bases from J, the junction contained 7 bases not matched to a gene. CDR3 sequence: CASSCGTGRDEQYF. For the CDR3, the DNA is TGTGCCAGCAGCTGCGGGACAGGTCGCGACGAGCAGTACTTC.

The CDR3: CATKTGGTQYF. CDR3 bases: TGTGCCACTAAGACAGGGGGGACCCAGTACTTC. The chain recombines TRBV6-1 with TRBJ2-5, with TRBD1 matching 9 bases. The CDR3 sequence is 11 residues long. CDR1 is MNHNS and CDR2 is SASEGT in the germline V gene. Trimming at V came to 10 bases and at J to 7 bases, leaving 4 bases not matched to a gene.

The chain recombines TRBV7-9 with TRBJ1-2; D gene ambiguous. V lost 3 bases, J lost 6 bases, and 8 bases lay in between. Germline values: CDR1 SEHNR, CDR2 FQNEAQ (reference sequence). The CDR3 sequence is 12 residues long. This CDR3 is CASSFEGDGYTF. DNA of the CDR3: TGTGCCAGCAGCTTCGAGGGCGATGGCTACACCTTC.

The sample holds a few counts of this clone. This sample also contains other DNA sequences that code for the same CDR3. The chain combines TRBV27 with TRBJ1-2, with 10 bases lining up with TRBD1. The ends lost 3 bases at V and 8 bases at J; junction bases unmatched: 6. Germline V gene lookup returns CDR1 MNHEY and CDR2 SMNVEV (reference sequence). CDR3 length equals 14 residues. Here the CDR3 DNA reads TGTGCCAGCAGTTTTGCCGGGACAGGGGTCGGCTACACCTTC. Protein product: CASSFAGTGVGYTF.

This clone was detected a few times. The chain links TRBV20-1 to TRBJ2-7; 11 positions agree with TRBD1. Germline V gene lookup returns CDR1 DFQATT and CDR2 SNEGSKA (reference sequence). The V segment lost 6 bases and the J segment 5 bases; nucleotides outside the gene matches: 6. This CDR3 contains 13 residues. CDR3 nucleotide sequence: TGCAGTGCACCGGACAGGGGGCGCAACGAGCAGTACTTC. It yields the protein CSAPDRGRNEQYF.

The chain joins TRBV30 to TRBJ1-1; maybe TRBD1 (6 bases). The germline V gene encodes CDR1 GTSNPN and CDR2 SVGIG (reference sequence). The CDR3 length is 13 residues. V lost 2 bases to trimming and J lost 3 bases, with 10 bases between them. In DNA form, the CDR3 reads TGTGCCTGGAGTTCAGGGGTCGACACTGAAGCTTTCTTT. It codes for CAWSSGVDTEAFF. Variable domain in full (rest from reference TRBV30 and TRBJ1-1): SQTIHQWPATLVQPVGSPLSLECTVEGTSNPNLYWYRQAAGRGLQLLFYSVGIGQISSEVPQNLSASRPQDRQFILSSKKLLLSDSGFYLCAWSSGVDTEAFFGQGTRLTVV.

This clone has a handful of counts. This chain links TRBV19 with TRBJ1-1; D uncertain. With 3 bases removed from V and 0 bases from J, the gap between germline ends came to 8 bases. CDR1 and CDR2 (germline): LNHDA, SQIVND (reference sequence). This CDR3 region has 14 residues. The CDR3 region is CASSIPTMNTEAFF. As DNA, the CDR3 is TGTGCCAGTAGTATCCCAACCATGAACACTGAAGCTTTCTTT.

Of note for this clone: Other nucleotide sequences in the sample specify the same CDR3. The V gene is TRBV7-2, the J gene TRBJ2-7, with D maybe TRBD2 (5 bases). V lost 5 bases and J 2 bases, leaving 13 bases between the germline ends. CDR1 is SGHTA, CDR2 FQGNSA, per germline. The CDR3 is 14 amino acids. The CDR3 DNA is TGTGCCAGCAGCCCGAGCGGTTCCCCCTACGAGCAGTACTTC. Encoded protein: CASSPSGSPYEQYF. The whole variable domain, filled in from reference TRBV7-2 and TRBJ2-7, reads GAGVSQSPSNKVTEKGKDVELRCDPISGHTALYWYRQSLGQGLEFLIYFQGNSAPDKSGLPSDRFSAERTGGSVSTLTIQRTQQEDSAVYLCASSPSGSPYEQYFGPGTRLTVT.

A note on this clone: Other DNA sequences of this sample code for an identical CDR3. The gene calls are TRBV9 and TRBJ1-1; D is unclear. Germline assignment: CDR1 SGDLS and CDR2 YYNGEE. The CDR3 sequence is 12 residues long. V was shortened by 3 bases and J by 2 bases, with 5 bases between the two germline ends. The CDR3 nucleotides are TGTGCCAGCAGCGGATCTAACACTGAAGCTTTCTTT. As protein: CASSGSNTEAFF.

The table lists this clone with a few counts. The chain joins TRBV25-1 to TRBJ1-6, with D possibly TRBD1 on 5 matching bases. V was pared by 6 bases and J by 2 bases, with 29 bases between. The length of the CDR3 is 21 residues. Germline CDR1 MGHDK, CDR2 SYGVNS. CDR3 bases: TGTGCCAGCAGGACCTTGTTTAACATCGCTCGGAGGGGCCCCTATAATTCACCCCTCCACTTT. Its protein product is CASRTLFNIARRGPYNSPLHF.

The chain uses TRBV5-1 and TRBJ2-1; TRBD1 or TRBD2 may be the D gene (5 bases each). CDR1 and CDR2 (germline): SGHRS, YFSETQ. Trimming removed 6 bases at V and 10 bases at J, with 17 bases between. There are 13 residues in the CDR3. The CDR3 is CASIPPLAGEQFF. The CDR3, as DNA: TGCGCCAGCATCCCGCCGCTAGCAGGGGAGCAGTTCTTC.

The chain joins TRBV6-6 to TRBJ1-2; 10 bases match TRBD1. The length of the CDR3 is 15 residues. CDR1 is MNHNY and CDR2 is SVGAGI in the germline V gene (reference sequence). The J segment lost 3 bases and the V segment lost 4 bases, leaving 5 bases of the junction unmatched. CDR3 loop: CASSSPGTGDYGYTF. The CDR3 nucleotides read TGTGCCAGCAGTTCTCCCGGGACAGGGGACTATGGCTACACCTTC.

CDR3 nucleotides: TGTGCCAGCAGCCAAGATCGTAGCGGGATAAGGGATGAGCAGTTCTTC. This encodes CASSQDRSGIRDEQFF. The rearrangement uses TRBV3-1 and TRBJ2-1; TRBD2 agrees at 8 bases. V trimming: 0 bases; J trimming: 8 bases; junction bases outside the gene matches: 9. The germline gives CDR1 LGHDT, CDR2 YNNKEL (reference sequence). The CDR3 is made up of 16 amino acids.

The chain joins TRBV20-1 to TRBJ1-1; D is perhaps TRBD1 (5 bases). The CDR3 has 14 amino acids. The V gene's germline CDR1 is DFQATT and CDR2 SNEGSKA (reference sequence). Trimming shortened V by 2 bases and J by 3 bases, and 13 bases separated the two germline ends. In nucleotides, the CDR3 is TGCAGTGCTAGACAGGGAGGGGAAGACACTGAAGCTTTCTTT. Protein product: CSARQGGEDTEAFF.

The chain is built from TRBV19 and TRBJ2-1, with 7 bases matching TRBD2. The CDR3 has 13 amino acids. CDR1 LNHDA and CDR2 SQIVND come from the germline V gene (reference sequence). V trimming: 6 bases; J trimming: 5 bases; junction bases outside the gene matches: 4. The CDR3 nucleotides are TGTGCCAGTAGGCGGGAGACGCACAATGAGCAGTTCTTC. Residues: CASRRETHNEQFF.

About this clone itself: Other DNA sequences in this specimen translate into the identical CDR3. The chain links TRBV7-6 to TRBJ1-5; no clear D. The germline CDR1 and CDR2 sequences are SGHVS and FNYEAQ. V was cut by 2 bases and J by 0 bases, with 8 bases left in between. The CDR3 is 15 amino acids. The CDR3, as DNA: TGTGCCAGCAGCTTACATGGTAATAGCAATCAGCCCCAGCATTTT. Protein: CASSLHGNSNQPQHF.

By sample fraction, this clone is large. The V and J genes are TRBV7-8 and TRBJ1-2, with D tentatively TRBD1 (6 bases). The V end was cut by 9 bases, the J end by 2 bases, with 16 bases between. The CDR3 is made up of 14 amino acids. Germline CDR1 is SGHVS and CDR2 is FQNEAQ. CDR3 sequence reads: CASALGHKNYGYTF. As DNA, the CDR3 is TGTGCCAGTGCACTGGGACACAAGAACTATGGCTACACCTTC.

The table lists this clone with a few counts. V gene TRBV5-1 combines with J gene TRBJ1-6; 7 bases match TRBD1. CDR1 and CDR2 from the germline V gene are SGHRS and YFSETQ. J gave up 9 bases and V 6 bases, and 12 bases lay outside the gene matches. The CDR3 spans 15 residues. The CDR3 here is CASTPGGTDSSPLHF. CDR3 DNA sequence: TGCGCCAGCACCCCAGGAGGGACAGACAGTTCACCCCTCCACTTT.

This clone was counted a few times. The chain has TRBV25-1 and TRBJ2-7, with a possible D match to TRBD1 (6 bases). CDR1 and CDR2 from the germline V gene are MGHDK and SYGVNS. The V end lost 9 bases, the J end lost 2 bases, and 14 bases lay between the germline ends. The CDR3 spans 13 residues. This CDR3 is CARPTGTPYEQYF. Written as DNA, the CDR3 is TGTGCCAGACCGACCGGGACACCCTACGAGCAGTACTTC.

This clone came up once. Sequence at one end of the junction differs from germline and may be a read error. The sample contains more than one DNA sequence encoding this CDR3. The chain couples TRBV7-3 to TRBJ2-7, with TRBD1 matching over 10 bases. There are 15 residues in the CDR3. Germline CDR1 reads SGHTA; CDR2 reads FQGTGA. CDR3 region: CASSRSGTGAYEQYF. The CDR3 DNA reads TGTGCCAGCAGCCGTTCCGGGACAGGGGCCTACGAACAGTACTTC. The whole variable domain, remainder taken from reference TRBV7-3 and TRBJ2-7, is GAGVSQTPSNKVTEKGKYVELRCDPISGHTALYWYRQSLGQGPEFLIYFQGTGAADDSGLPNDRFFAVRPEGSVSTLKIQRTERGDSAVYLCASSRSGTGAYEQYFGPGTRLTVT.

This clone appeared many times. The chain uses TRBV12-3 or TRBV12-4 and TRBJ1-3, with no clear D. The CDR3 contains 15 residues. Trimming removed 7 bases at V and 0 bases at J, with 13 bases between. DNA of the CDR3: TGTGCCAGCAAAGAGAGGCAAACCTCTGGAAACACCATATATTTT. Its protein product is CASKERQTSGNTIYF.

This clone has just a few counts. This chain uses TRBV11-3 with TRBJ2-7; no firm D call. The germline CDR1 and CDR2 sequences are SGHNT and YENEEA. Trimming shortened V by 3 bases and J by 6 bases, and 12 bases separated the two germline ends. The CDR3 contains 13 residues. This chain's CDR3 is CASSFDFPGEQYF. CDR3 DNA: TGTGCCAGCAGCTTTGACTTCCCCGGCGAGCAGTACTTC.

Only a few counts were recorded for this clone. The gene calls are TRBV20-1 and TRBJ2-1; the match to TRBD2 covers 13 bases. This CDR3 is 18 amino acids long. Germline V CDR1 and CDR2: DFQATT, SNEGSKA (reference sequence). The J segment lost 5 bases and the V segment lost 3 bases, leaving 13 bases of the junction unmatched. The CDR3 loop reads CSASRGELAGGPNNEQFF. The CDR3 DNA sequence: TGCAGTGCTAGTAGAGGGGAACTAGCGGGAGGGCCGAACAATGAGCAGTTCTTC.

This chain connects TRBV28 to TRBJ2-2, with TRBD2 identical over 7 bases. The ends lost 3 bases at V and 4 bases at J; junction bases unmatched: 5. The CDR3 is 15 amino acids. Germline assignment: CDR1 MDHEN and CDR2 SYDVKM. CDR3 protein: CASSFRLAATGELFF. The CDR3 coding sequence is TGTGCCAGCAGTTTTCGACTAGCAGCCACCGGGGAGCTGTTTTTT.

A few counts support this clone. The genes are TRBV27 and TRBJ2-7; TRBD1 agrees at 8 bases. The germline V gene has CDR1 MNHEY and CDR2 SMNVEV (reference sequence). The CDR3 is made up of 16 amino acids. V lost 6 bases and J lost 0; bases outside the gene matches: 10. The DNA of the CDR3 is TGTGCCAGCAGGAGTCCCGCCGGGACAGGCTCCTACGAGCAGTACTTC. Translated: CASRSPAGTGSYEQYF.

CDR3 region: CATSEETRDEQFF. DNA for the CDR3: TGTGCCACCAGTGAGGAGACAAGGGATGAGCAGTTCTTC. The rearrangement links TRBV24-1 to TRBJ2-1; D uncertain. The CDR3 loop spans 13 amino acids. V lost 4 bases and J lost 8, with 11 bases in between. The germline V gene encodes CDR1 KGHDR and CDR2 SFDVKD.